The T cell receptor (beta chain) under discussion was sequenced for a study of CD8 T cells in ankylosing spondylitis. General observations from the study: As for the disease-linked clones, they showed a CD8+ phenotype and occurred at relatively low frequencies in peripheral blood.

MiXCR was run by TCRdb on the 5' RACE reads, yielding one entry per CDR3 protein. The table has tens of thousands of distinct CDR3 sequences, 5.5% to 8% seen once. A remark on this clonotype: Its antigen is still unknown.

Trimming pared 4 bases from V and 1 base from J, leaving 10 bases between. Germline V lookup: CDR1 SNHLY, CDR2 FYNNEI. This CDR3 contains 15 residues. The rearrangement links TRBV2 to TRBJ2-2; no clear D. Material: blood, either unsorted or a sorted T cell fraction (not recorded which). The origin of this receptor is a male donor with ankylosing spondylitis or in good health (not recorded which). CDR3 amino acids: CASSGNLMNTGELFF. For the CDR3, the DNA is TGTGCCAGCAGTGGTAATCTTATGAACACCGGGGAGCTGTTTTTT.